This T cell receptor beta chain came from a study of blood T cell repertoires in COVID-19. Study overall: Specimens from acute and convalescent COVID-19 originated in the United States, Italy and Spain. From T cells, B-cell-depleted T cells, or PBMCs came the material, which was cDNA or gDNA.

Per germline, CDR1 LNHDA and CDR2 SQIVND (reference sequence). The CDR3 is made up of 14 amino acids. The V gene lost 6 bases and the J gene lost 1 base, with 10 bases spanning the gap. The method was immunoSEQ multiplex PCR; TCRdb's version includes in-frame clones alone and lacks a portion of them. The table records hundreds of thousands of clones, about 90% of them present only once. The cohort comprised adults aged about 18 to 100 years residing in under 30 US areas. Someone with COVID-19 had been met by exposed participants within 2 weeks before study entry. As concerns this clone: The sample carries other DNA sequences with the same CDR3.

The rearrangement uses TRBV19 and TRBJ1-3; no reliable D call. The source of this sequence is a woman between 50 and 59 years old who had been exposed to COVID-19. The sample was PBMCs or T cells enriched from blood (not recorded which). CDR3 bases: TGTGCCAGTAGCTCTACGGGGTCTGGAAACACCATATATTTT. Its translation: CASSSTGSGNTIYF.